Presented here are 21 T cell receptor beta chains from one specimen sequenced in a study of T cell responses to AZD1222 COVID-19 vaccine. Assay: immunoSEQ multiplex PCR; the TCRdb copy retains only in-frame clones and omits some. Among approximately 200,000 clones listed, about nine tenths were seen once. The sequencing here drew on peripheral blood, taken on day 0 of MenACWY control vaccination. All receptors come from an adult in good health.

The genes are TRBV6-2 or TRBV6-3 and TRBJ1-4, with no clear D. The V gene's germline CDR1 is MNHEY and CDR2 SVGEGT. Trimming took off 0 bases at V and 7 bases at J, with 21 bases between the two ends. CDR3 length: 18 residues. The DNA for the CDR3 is TGTGCCAGCAGTTACTCGAAGGCTTACGGGAGGACTTCTGAAAAACTGTTTTTT. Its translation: CASSYSKAYGRTSEKLFF.

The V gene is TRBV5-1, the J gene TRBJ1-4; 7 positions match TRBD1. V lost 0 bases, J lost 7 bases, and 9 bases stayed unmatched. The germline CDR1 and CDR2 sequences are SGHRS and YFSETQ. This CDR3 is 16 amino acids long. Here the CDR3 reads CASSLEVRDRSEKLFF. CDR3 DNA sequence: TGCGCCAGCAGCTTGGAGGTCCGGGACAGAAGTGAAAAACTGTTTTTT.

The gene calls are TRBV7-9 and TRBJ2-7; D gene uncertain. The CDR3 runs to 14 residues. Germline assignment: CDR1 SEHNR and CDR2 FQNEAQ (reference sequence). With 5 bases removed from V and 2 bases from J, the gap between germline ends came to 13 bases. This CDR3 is CASSHYRAPYEQYF. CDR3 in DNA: TGTGCCAGCAGCCATTACAGAGCCCCCTACGAGCAGTACTTC.

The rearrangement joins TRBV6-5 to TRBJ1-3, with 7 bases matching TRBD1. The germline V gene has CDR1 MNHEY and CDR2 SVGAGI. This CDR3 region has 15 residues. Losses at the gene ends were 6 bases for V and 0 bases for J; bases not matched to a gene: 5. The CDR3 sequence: CASRKQGFSGNTIYF. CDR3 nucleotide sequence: TGTGCCAGCAGAAAACAGGGGTTCTCTGGAAACACCATATATTTT.

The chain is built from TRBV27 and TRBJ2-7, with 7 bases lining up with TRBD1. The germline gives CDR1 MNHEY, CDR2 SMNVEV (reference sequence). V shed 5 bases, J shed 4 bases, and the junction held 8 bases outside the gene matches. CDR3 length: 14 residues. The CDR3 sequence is CASSTYRGGYEQYF. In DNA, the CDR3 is TGTGCCAGCAGTACTTACAGGGGTGGATACGAGCAGTACTTC.

For the CDR3, the DNA is TGTGCCAGTAAGGGGACAGGGGTTTCCAATCAGCCCCAGCATTTT. Protein product: CASKGTGVSNQPQHF. The chain combines TRBV19 with TRBJ1-5, with 10 bases matching TRBD1. The CDR3 has 15 amino acids. V was clipped by 7 bases and J by 3 bases; unmatched bases: 6. Germline loops: CDR1 LNHDA, CDR2 SQIVND (reference sequence).

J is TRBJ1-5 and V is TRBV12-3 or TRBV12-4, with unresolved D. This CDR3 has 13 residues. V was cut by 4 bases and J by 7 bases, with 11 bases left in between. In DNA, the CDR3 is TGTGCCAGCAGTTACGGGAAGACCCAGCCCCAGCATTTT. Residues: CASSYGKTQPQHF.

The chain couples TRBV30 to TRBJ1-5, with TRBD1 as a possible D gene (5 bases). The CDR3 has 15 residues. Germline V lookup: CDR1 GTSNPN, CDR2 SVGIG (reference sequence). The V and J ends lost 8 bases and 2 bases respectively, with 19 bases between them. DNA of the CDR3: TGTGCCGGCCAAAAACGGGGCGCGGGCAATCAGCCCCAGCATTTT. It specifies CAGQKRGAGNQPQHF.

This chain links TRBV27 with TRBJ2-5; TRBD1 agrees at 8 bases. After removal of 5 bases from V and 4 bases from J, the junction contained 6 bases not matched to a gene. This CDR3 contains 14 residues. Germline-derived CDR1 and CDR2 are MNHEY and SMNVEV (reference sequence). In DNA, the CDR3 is TGTGCCAGCAGTCCCCAGGGGGCGCCAGAGACCCAGTACTTC. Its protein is CASSPQGAPETQYF.

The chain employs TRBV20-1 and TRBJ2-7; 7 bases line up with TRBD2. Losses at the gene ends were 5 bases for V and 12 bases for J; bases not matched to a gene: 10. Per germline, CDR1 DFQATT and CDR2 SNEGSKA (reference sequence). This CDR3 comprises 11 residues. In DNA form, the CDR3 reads TGCAGTGCTGAGGCGGGAGCACGTCCGTACTTC. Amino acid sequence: CSAEAGARPYF.

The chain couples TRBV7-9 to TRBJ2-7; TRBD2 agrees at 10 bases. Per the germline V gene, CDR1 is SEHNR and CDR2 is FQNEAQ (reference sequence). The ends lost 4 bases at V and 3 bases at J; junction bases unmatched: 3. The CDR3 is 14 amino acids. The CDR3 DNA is TGTGCCAGCAGCTCTCAGCGGGGGGGCTACGAGCAGTACTTC. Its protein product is CASSSQRGGYEQYF.

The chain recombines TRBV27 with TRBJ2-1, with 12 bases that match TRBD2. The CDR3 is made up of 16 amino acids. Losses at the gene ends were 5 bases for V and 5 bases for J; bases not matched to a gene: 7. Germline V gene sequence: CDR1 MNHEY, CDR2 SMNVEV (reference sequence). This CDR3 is CASSRTSGRSNNEQFF. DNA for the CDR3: TGTGCCAGCAGTCGAACTAGCGGGAGGTCAAACAATGAGCAGTTCTTC.

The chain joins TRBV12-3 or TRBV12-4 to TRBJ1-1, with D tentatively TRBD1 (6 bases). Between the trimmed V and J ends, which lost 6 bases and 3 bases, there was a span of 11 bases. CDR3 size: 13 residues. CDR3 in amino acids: CASRQGKDTEAFF. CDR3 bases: TGTGCCAGCAGACAGGGTAAAGACACTGAAGCTTTCTTT.

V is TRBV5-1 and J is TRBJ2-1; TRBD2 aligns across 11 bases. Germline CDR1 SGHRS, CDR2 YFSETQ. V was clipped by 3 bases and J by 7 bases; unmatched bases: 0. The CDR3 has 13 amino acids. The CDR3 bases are TGCGCCAGCAGCTGGACTAGCGGGAATGAGCAGTTCTTC. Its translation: CASSWTSGNEQFF.

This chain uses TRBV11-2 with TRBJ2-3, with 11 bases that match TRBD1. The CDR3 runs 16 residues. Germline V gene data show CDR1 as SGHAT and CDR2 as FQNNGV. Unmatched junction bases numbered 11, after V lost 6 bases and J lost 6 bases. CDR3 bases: TGTGCCAGCAGTCCCGCCGGGACAGGGGGGTTTGATACGCAGTATTTT. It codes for CASSPAGTGGFDTQYF.

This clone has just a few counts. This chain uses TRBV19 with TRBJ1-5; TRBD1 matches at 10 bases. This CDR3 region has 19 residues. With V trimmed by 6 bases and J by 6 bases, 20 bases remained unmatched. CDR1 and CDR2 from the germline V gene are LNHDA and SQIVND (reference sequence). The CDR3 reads CASSPRIYPAGQGIQPQHF. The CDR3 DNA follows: TGTGCCAGTAGCCCCCGTATTTATCCCGCGGGACAGGGGATTCAGCCCCAGCATTTT.

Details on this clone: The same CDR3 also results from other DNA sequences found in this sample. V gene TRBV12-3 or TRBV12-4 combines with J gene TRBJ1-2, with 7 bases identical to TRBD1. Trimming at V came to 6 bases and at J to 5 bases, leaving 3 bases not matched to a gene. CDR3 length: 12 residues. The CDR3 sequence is CASSSQGYGYTF. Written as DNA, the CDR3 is TGTGCCAGCAGCTCACAGGGGTATGGCTACACCTTC.

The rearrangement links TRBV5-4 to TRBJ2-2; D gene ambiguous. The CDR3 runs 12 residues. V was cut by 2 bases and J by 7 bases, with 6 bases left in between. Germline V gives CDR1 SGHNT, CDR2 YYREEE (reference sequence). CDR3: CASSFGGGELFF. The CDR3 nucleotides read TGTGCCAGCAGCTTTGGTGGCGGGGAGCTGTTTTTT.

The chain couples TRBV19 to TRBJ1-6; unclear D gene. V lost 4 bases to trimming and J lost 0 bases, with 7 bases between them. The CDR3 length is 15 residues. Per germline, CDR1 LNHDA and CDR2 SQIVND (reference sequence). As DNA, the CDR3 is TGTGCCAGTAGTACCGGTAGCTCCTATAATTCACCCCTCCACTTT. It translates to CASSTGSSYNSPLHF.

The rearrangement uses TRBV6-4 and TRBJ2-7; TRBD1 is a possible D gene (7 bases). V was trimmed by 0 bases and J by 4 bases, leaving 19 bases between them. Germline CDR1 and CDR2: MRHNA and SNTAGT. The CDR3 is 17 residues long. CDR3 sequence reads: CASSDSCRQGGSYEQYF. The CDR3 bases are TGTGCCAGCAGTGACTCCTGCAGGCAGGGGGGATCTTACGAGCAGTACTTC.

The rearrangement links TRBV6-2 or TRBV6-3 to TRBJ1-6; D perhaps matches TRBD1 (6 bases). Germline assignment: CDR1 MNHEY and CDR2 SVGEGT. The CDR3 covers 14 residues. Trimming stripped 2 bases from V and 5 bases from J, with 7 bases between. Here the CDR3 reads CASSYGQNNSPLHF. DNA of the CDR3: TGTGCCAGCAGTTACGGACAGAATAATTCACCCCTCCACTTT.